The text below deals with one TCR beta chain. Its specificity is unknown. The sample originates from a study of cytomegalovirus exposure and HLA in healthy donors. Points from the study as a whole: According to a later analysis, most TCR beta chains associated with CMV appeared HLA-restricted. The authors confirmed in vitro that a few CMV-associated chains were specific for CMV antigens. Researchers reported in a later analysis that common viral pathogens appeared linked to several top clusters. Accurate prediction of most subjects' HLA-A and HLA-B alleles from TCR beta sequences was reported.

Primers for the PCR totalled 60 Vbeta and 13 Jbeta. Profiling relied on immunoSEQ multiplex PCR, and the TCRdb table lists in-frame clones only, not all of them. Of under 200,000 clones in the sample, roughly 80% are singletons; the top ten hold around 1.4%. Germline values: CDR1 SGHTA, CDR2 FQGNSA. V was pared by 5 bases and J by 4 bases, with 26 bases between. This CDR3 has 18 amino acids. This receptor was taken from a man aged 18-30 years in good health and CMV-seronegative. The chain is built from TRBV7-2 and TRBJ1-1; D is possibly TRBD1 (6 bases). Sequencing was done on a sample of PBMCs. The CDR3 sequence: CASSPFGQIGWGGTEAFF. CDR3 nucleotides: TGTGCCAGCAGCCCCTTCGGACAGATCGGGTGGGGGGGCACTGAAGCTTTCTTT.